The 28 T cell receptor beta chains below all came from one sample that was sequenced in a study of CD8+ T cells in alopecia areata. CD4, CD8alpha, NKG2D, NKG2ACE and other markers guided sorting of pooled cutaneous lymph node cells. Extracted RNA was reverse transcribed into cDNA, the sequencing template. Clones were read by immunoSEQ multiplex PCR, and TCRdb kept only the in-frame ones, dropping some. The repertoire yields approximately 10,000 clones, none seen only once; the top ten contain about 19%. Sequencing used CD8+ T cells sorted from a lymph node. These receptors all come from a C3H/HeJ mouse with alopecia areata. The MHC haplotype recorded for the strain is H2-k.

Within the sample, this clone is medium-sized. The genes are named according to mouse. The read gets to within 4 residues of the CDR3 end, and the germline J gene fills in the rest. V is TRBV13-1 and J is TRBJ2-1, with 10 bases lining up with TRBD2. Losses at the gene ends were 1 base for V and 6 bases for J; bases not matched to a gene: 1. CDR1 NSHNY and CDR2 SYGAGN come from the germline V gene. This CDR3 is 14 amino acids long. The part of the CDR3 DNA that was read is TGTGCCAGCAGTGATTCTGGGGGGGCTGCT. It translates to CASSDSGGAA. From start to end, the CDR3 is CASSDSGGAAEQFF.

By proportion, this clone is medium-sized (0.01 to 0.1%). Gene names are the mouse ones. The missing CDR3 end, 4 residues past where the read stops, is filled in from the germline J gene. The J gene is TRBJ2-3, the V gene TRBV1; TRBD2 matches 7 bases. There are 16 residues in the CDR3. V shed 1 base, J shed 0 bases, and the junction held 4 bases outside the gene matches. Germline-derived CDR1 and CDR2 are NSQYPW and LRSPGD (reference sequence). The CDR3 bases that were read are TGCACCTGCAGTGCAGGACTGGGAACTAGTGCAGAA. Its translation: CTCSAGLGTSAE. The full CDR3 sequence reads CTCSAGLGTSAETLYF. The full variable domain, with the rest looked up from reference TRBV1 and TRBJ2-3, is VTLLEQNPRWRLVPRGQAVNLRCILKNSQYPWMSWYQQDLQKQLQWLFTLRSPGDKEVKSLPGADYLATRVTDTELRLQVANMSQGRTLYCTCSAGLGTSAETLYFGSGTRLTVL.

This clone was seen at least ten times. Genes here carry mouse names. From the germline J gene comes the end of the CDR3, since the read stops 4 residues before it. This sequence joins TRBV13-2 and TRBJ2-7, with 12 positions matching TRBD2. Germline V gives CDR1 NNHNN, CDR2 SYGAGS (reference sequence). CDR3 length: 16 residues. The CDR3 bases that were read are TGTGCCAGCGGTGAGAACAGACTGGGGGGGCTTTAT. Translated: CASGENRLGGLY. The whole CDR3 sequence is CASGENRLGGLYEQYF.

In this sample, this clone turned up many times. Gene names denote mouse genes. The covered CDR3 bases are TGTGCCAGCAGTGACAGGACCGGG. This translates into CASSDRTG. In full, the CDR3 is CASSDRTGQLYF. The gene calls are TRBV13-3 and TRBJ2-2; D call uncertain. The sequence runs out 4 residues before the end of the CDR3; the remainder is reconstructed from the germline J gene. The germline gives CDR1 NNHDY, CDR2 SYVADS. Trimming took off 2 bases at V and 5 bases at J, with 4 bases between the two ends. This CDR3 is built from 12 residues.

By share of the sample, this clone is medium-sized. Gene names refer to mouse genes. Read sequence stops 3 residues before the CDR3 end, and the germline J gene provides the missing end. The rearrangement uses TRBV1 and TRBJ1-6; D not resolved. TRBJ1-6 is designated an ORF whose function remains uncertain. CDR3 length: 15 residues. Trimming took off 6 bases at V and 0 bases at J, with 9 bases between the two ends. Germline V gives CDR1 NSQYPW, CDR2 LRSPGD (reference sequence). The DNA read from the CDR3 is TGCACCTGCAGCTACAGAAATTCCTATAATTCGCCC. This codes for CTCSYRNSYNSP. The CDR3 in its entirety is CTCSYRNSYNSPLYF.

This clone occurred many times. The germline and genes are mouse ones. The read falls 3 residues short of the CDR3 end, and the missing part is taken from the germline J gene. The chain joins TRBV5 to TRBJ1-6, with TRBD1 matching over 7 bases. TRBJ1-6 falls under the ORF class, with uncertain function. The CDR3 is 16 amino acids. CDR1 is LGHNA, CDR2 YNLKQL, per germline (reference sequence). Trimming removed 3 bases from V and 4 bases from J; junction bases left unmatched: 6. CDR3 loop: CASSQDTGVYNSPLYF. The part of the CDR3 DNA that was read is TGTGCCAGCAGCCAGGATACAGGGGTATATAATTCGCCC.

Concerning this clone itself: Genes and germline come from the mouse. CDR3 sequence reads: CTCSAGTPSQNTLYF. CDR3 DNA (partial): TGCACCTGCAGTGCAGGGACTCCTAGTCAAAAC. The rearrangement links TRBV1 to TRBJ2-4, with a weak D call TRBD2 (5 bases). The read gets to within 4 residues of the CDR3 end, and the germline J gene fills in the rest. V was shortened by 1 base and J by 0 bases, with 8 bases between the two germline ends. Germline V gene data show CDR1 as NSQYPW and CDR2 as LRSPGD (reference sequence). The CDR3 is made up of 15 amino acids.

This clone was observed many times. The genes and germline here are from mouse. The observed sequence ends 4 residues before the CDR3 terminus, with the missing tail filled in from the germline J gene. The chain carries TRBV12-2 and TRBJ2-1; 10 nucleotides agree with TRBD2. The CDR3 has 16 residues. Germline CDR1 and CDR2: SGHLS and HYDKME. J gave up 3 bases and V 0 bases, and 4 bases lay outside the gene matches. CDR3 region: CASSLEDWGTYAEQFF. CDR3 bases read: TGTGCCAGCTCTCTCGAGGACTGGGGGACCTATGCT.

This clone was detected a few times. All gene names here are mouse names. The read ends 4 residues before the CDR3 terminus; that terminus is restored from the germline J gene. The chain carries TRBV31 and TRBJ2-3; 10 nucleotides line up with TRBD1. The CDR3 consists of 14 residues. Looked up from germline, CDR1 is GKSSPN and CDR2 is SITVG. The CDR3: CAWSLGTGVETLYF. The covered CDR3 bases are TGTGCCTGGAGTCTAGGGACAGGGGTAGAA.

This clone was counted at least ten times. Gene names are mouse gene names. The CDR3 end lies 4 residues beyond the end of the read and is filled in from the germline J gene. The chain has TRBV13-1 and TRBJ2-2, with 8 nucleotides matching TRBD2. Germline V gene lookup returns CDR1 NSHNY and CDR2 SYGAGN. J was trimmed by 0 bases and V by 5 bases; bases with no gene match: 3. The CDR3 extends over 15 amino acids. The CDR3 loop is CASSLGGANTGQLYF. CDR3 DNA, as far as it was read: TGTGCCAGCAGCCTGGGGGGTGCAAACACCGGG.

This clone has at least ten counts. The genes are named according to mouse. From the germline J gene comes the end of the CDR3, since the read stops 4 residues before it. The chain joins TRBV16 to TRBJ2-7; 8 nucleotides align to TRBD2. Per germline, CDR1 SGHSA and CDR2 FRNQAP. The CDR3 runs to 15 residues. The CDR3 bases that were read are TGTGCAAGCAGCTTAGCGGGGGGGCGCGGGTAT. It is translated as CASSLAGGRGY. The CDR3, in full, reads CASSLAGGRGYEQYF.

This clone was seen ten or more times. Gene names follow the mouse nomenclature. The read halts 4 residues ahead of the CDR3 end, with the missing end drawn from the germline J gene. The V call is TRBV13-3, the J call TRBJ2-5, with a tentative D call TRBD1 (5 bases). Germline V gene data show CDR1 as NNHDY and CDR2 as SYVADS. V lost 7 bases and J lost 2, with 8 bases in between. This CDR3 spans 12 amino acids. The chain's CDR3 is CASWRGQDTQYF. The CDR3 DNA, read in part, is TGTGCCAGCTGGAGGGGCCAAGAC.

This clone was counted many times. The gene symbols are mouse symbols. The read gets to within 4 residues of the CDR3 end, and the germline J gene fills in the rest. The chain employs TRBV13-3 and TRBJ1-1; D is unclear. The V and J ends lost 0 bases and 3 bases respectively, with 9 bases between them. CDR3 size: 14 residues. The germline CDR1 and CDR2 sequences are NNHDY and SYVADS. Here the CDR3 reads CASSDGDGDTEVFF. The CDR3 bases that were read are TGTGCCAGCAGTGATGGGGATGGGGACACA.

This clone was counted at least ten times. Germline and genes: mouse. The read finishes 4 residues shy of the CDR3 end, and the germline J gene is used to complete it. The chain is built from TRBV13-2 and TRBJ1-1, with D maybe TRBD1 (6 bases). This CDR3 comprises 13 residues. V lost 5 bases, J lost 3 bases, and 11 bases lay in between. Germline lookup yields CDR1 NNHNN and CDR2 SYGAGS (reference sequence). The CDR3 bases that were read are TGTGCCAGCGGCGGGGGGGCAGACACA. Amino acid sequence: CASGGGADT. The full CDR3 protein reads CASGGGADTEVFF.

This clone has only a few counts. Mouse gene names apply. Read coverage stops 4 residues before the CDR3 terminus; the germline J gene supplies the remainder. This rearrangement joins TRBV13-3 to TRBJ2-5; TRBD1 agrees at 7 bases. The CDR3 is 15 amino acids. In germline, CDR1 is NNHDY, CDR2 SYVADS. The part of the CDR3 DNA that was read is TGTGCCAGCAGTGAGGACCGACAGGGTGGTGAC. It specifies CASSEDRQGGD. The full-length CDR3 reads as CASSEDRQGGDTQYF.

This clone was recorded many times. The listed genes are named as in mouse. The CDR3 end lies 3 residues beyond the end of the read and is filled in from the germline J gene. This rearrangement joins TRBV5 to TRBJ1-6; D might be TRBD1 (6 bases). TRBJ1-6 falls under the ORF class, with uncertain function. Trimming pared 4 bases from V and 4 bases from J, leaving 8 bases between. The CDR3 contains 14 residues. Germline CDR1 LGHNA, CDR2 YNLKQL (reference sequence). The CDR3 loop is CASSPQGYNSPLYF. The sequenced part of the CDR3 DNA is TGTGCCAGCAGCCCCCAGGGGTATAATTCGCCC.

As to this clone: Genes here carry mouse names. The CDR3 extends 4 residues past the end of the read, so its final part is completed from the germline J gene. The chain links TRBV13-3 to TRBJ2-2; 10 bases match TRBD2. The CDR3 length is 16 residues. Germline trimming cut 3 bases from V and 0 bases from J; bases unmatched to any gene: 2. Per the germline V gene, CDR1 is NNHDY and CDR2 is SYVADS. The CDR3 DNA, read in part, is TGTGCCAGCAGTGGACTGGGGGGTGCAAACACCGGG. Its protein product is CASSGLGGANTG. The CDR3, in full, reads CASSGLGGANTGQLYF.

This clone was observed at least ten times. Genes and germline are mouse. The CDR3 goes on 4 residues after the read ends, and that part is filled in from the germline J gene. The chain carries TRBV5 and TRBJ2-4; 9 positions match TRBD2. Germline trimming cut 0 bases from V and 1 base from J; bases unmatched to any gene: 2. The CDR3 has 16 residues. Germline V gene data show CDR1 as LGHNA and CDR2 as YNLKQL (reference sequence). The CDR3 DNA, read in part, is TGTGCCAGCAGCCAAGATGGGGGGGCCGGTCAAAAC. It specifies CASSQDGGAGQN. In full, the CDR3 is CASSQDGGAGQNTLYF.

This clone was seen many times. Germline and genes here are mouse. The read comes to an end 4 residues before the CDR3 does, leaving the germline J gene to fill in the end. This chain links TRBV13-3 with TRBJ2-4, with 11 nucleotides matching TRBD2. V lost 1 base, J lost 3 bases, and 4 bases stayed unmatched. The V gene's germline CDR1 is NNHDY and CDR2 SYVADS. The CDR3 is 16 residues long. CDR3 protein: CASSDYWGGAQNTLYF. CDR3 DNA (partial): TGTGCCAGCAGTGATTACTGGGGGGGCGCCCAAAAC.

This clone was seen repeatedly, ten times or more. Each gene name is a mouse one. The read comes to an end 4 residues before the CDR3 does, leaving the germline J gene to fill in the end. The chain is built from TRBV19 and TRBJ2-3; 12 bases agree with TRBD2. Germline loops: CDR1 FNHDT, CDR2 SITEND (reference sequence). This CDR3 region has 16 residues. Losses at the gene ends were 4 bases for V and 3 bases for J; bases not matched to a gene: 6. The sequenced part of the CDR3 DNA is TGTGCCAGCAGTCGGGACTGGGGGGAAGGGGCAGAA. The encoded protein is CASSRDWGEGAE. The full-length CDR3 reads as CASSRDWGEGAETLYF.

This clone was observed many times. Gene names are mouse gene names. From the germline J gene comes the end of the CDR3, since the read stops 4 residues before it. The chain employs TRBV13-2 and TRBJ2-2, with 10 bases fitting TRBD1. V was clipped by 3 bases and J by 0 bases; unmatched bases: 2. Looked up from germline, CDR1 is NNHNN and CDR2 is SYGAGS (reference sequence). CDR3 size: 16 residues. CDR3 bases read: TGTGCCAGCGGTGGAGGGACAGGGGCAAACACCGGG. This encodes CASGGGTGANTG. Given in full, the CDR3 is CASGGGTGANTGQLYF.

Ten or more counts support this clone. Gene and germline names: mouse. From the germline J gene comes the end of the CDR3, since the read stops 4 residues before it. The chain employs TRBV13-2 and TRBJ1-2, with 10 bases identical to TRBD1. The V gene's germline CDR1 is NNHNN and CDR2 SYGAGS (reference sequence). The CDR3 totals 16 residues. V shed 0 bases and J 3 bases; nucleotides not matched to a gene: 5. CDR3 DNA (partial): TGTGCCAGCGGTGATGCGGGGACAGGGGCTTACTCC. This gives the protein CASGDAGTGAYS. In full, the CDR3 reads CASGDAGTGAYSDYTF.

At least ten counts were recorded for this clone. Gene labels here are mouse ones. Read sequence stops 4 residues before the CDR3 end, and the germline J gene provides the missing end. The chain has TRBV13-2 and TRBJ2-4; 10 bases are shared with TRBD1. The CDR3 length is 17 residues. V lost 3 bases to trimming and J lost 1 base; unmatched junction nucleotides: 8. Germline V lookup: CDR1 NNHNN, CDR2 SYGAGS (reference sequence). CDR3 sequence: CASGGGTGEGRQNTLYF. Incomplete CDR3 DNA: TGTGCCAGCGGTGGCGGGACAGGGGAGGGTCGTCAAAAC.

This clone was found many times. Here the gene names and germline are mouse. The CDR3 goes on 4 residues after the read ends, and that part is filled in from the germline J gene. V and J are TRBV3 and TRBJ2-5; 11 bases align to TRBD2. The V segment lost 5 bases and the J segment 3 bases; nucleotides outside the gene matches: 7. Germline V lookup: CDR1 SNHLY, CDR2 FYNGKV (reference sequence). The CDR3 is 16 residues long. Incomplete CDR3 DNA: TGTGCCAGCAGCCCCCGACTGGGGGGGGTACAAGAC. It is translated as CASSPRLGGVQD. The CDR3 as a whole reads CASSPRLGGVQDTQYF.

Relative to its sample, this clone is medium-sized. Mouse germline and gene names are used. Sequencing ends 4 residues short of the CDR3 end; the germline J gene provides the rest. This sequence joins TRBV16 and TRBJ2-5; 7 bases map to TRBD1. Germline values: CDR1 SGHSA, CDR2 FRNQAP. The CDR3 spans 13 residues. Partial CDR3 DNA: TGTGCAAGCAGCTACGACAGGGTAGAC. It specifies CASSYDRVD. The full CDR3 protein reads CASSYDRVDTQYF.

This clone is categorized as medium-sized. Gene names and germline refer to mouse. Coverage ceases 4 residues before the CDR3 finishes, and the germline J gene fills in the end. The chain couples TRBV5 to TRBJ2-2, with TRBD1 identical over 7 bases. Germline lookup yields CDR1 LGHNA and CDR2 YNLKQL (reference sequence). The ends lost 3 bases at V and 4 bases at J; junction bases unmatched: 2. This CDR3 contains 14 residues. CDR3 DNA (partial): TGTGCCAGCAGCCAGACAGGGAGCACCGGG. This translates into CASSQTGSTG. The full CDR3 protein reads CASSQTGSTGQLYF.

A word on this clone: Gene and germline names: mouse. The CDR3 end is not reached by the read, which stops 4 residues before it; the germline J gene fills it in. The chain is built from TRBV19 and TRBJ2-1; 9 nucleotides align to TRBD1. Germline loops: CDR1 FNHDT, CDR2 SITEND (reference sequence). J lost 6 bases, V lost 3 bases, and 4 bases had no gene match. The CDR3 consists of 14 residues. The CDR3 here is CASSTGTGFAEQFF. The part of the CDR3 DNA that was read is TGTGCCAGCAGTACCGGGACAGGGTTTGCT.

Ten or more counts support this clone. The gene symbols are mouse symbols. The CDR3 here is CASSLDQGANSDYTF. CDR3 DNA (partial): TGTGCAAGCAGCTTAGATCAGGGGGCGAACTCC. The V and J genes are TRBV16 and TRBJ1-2, with 8 positions matching TRBD1. The read comes to an end 4 residues before the CDR3 does, leaving the germline J gene to fill in the end. CDR3 length equals 15 residues. CDR1 is SGHSA, CDR2 FRNQAP, per germline. The V segment lost 0 bases and the J segment 2 bases; nucleotides outside the gene matches: 2.